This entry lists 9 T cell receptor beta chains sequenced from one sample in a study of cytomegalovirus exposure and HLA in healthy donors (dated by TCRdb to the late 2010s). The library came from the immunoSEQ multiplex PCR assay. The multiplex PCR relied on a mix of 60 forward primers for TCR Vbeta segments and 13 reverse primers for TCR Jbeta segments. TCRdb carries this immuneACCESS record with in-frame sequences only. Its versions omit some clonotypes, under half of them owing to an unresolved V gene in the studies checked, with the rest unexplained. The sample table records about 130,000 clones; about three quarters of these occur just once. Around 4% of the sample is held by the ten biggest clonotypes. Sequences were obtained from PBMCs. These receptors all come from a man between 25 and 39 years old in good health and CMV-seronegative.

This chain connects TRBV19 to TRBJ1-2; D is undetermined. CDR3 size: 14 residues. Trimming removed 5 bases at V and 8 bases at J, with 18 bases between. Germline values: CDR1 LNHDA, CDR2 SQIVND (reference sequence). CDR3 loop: CASSRENQARGYTF. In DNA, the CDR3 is TGTGCCAGTAGTCGGGAGAATCAGGCTCGGGGCTACACCTTC.

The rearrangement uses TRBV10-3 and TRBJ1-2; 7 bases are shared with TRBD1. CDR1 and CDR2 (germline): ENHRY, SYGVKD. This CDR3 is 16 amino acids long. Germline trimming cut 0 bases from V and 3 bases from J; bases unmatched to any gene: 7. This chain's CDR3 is CAISESAGGRDYGYTF. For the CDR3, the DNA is TGTGCCATCAGTGAGTCGGCAGGGGGTAGGGACTATGGCTACACCTTC.

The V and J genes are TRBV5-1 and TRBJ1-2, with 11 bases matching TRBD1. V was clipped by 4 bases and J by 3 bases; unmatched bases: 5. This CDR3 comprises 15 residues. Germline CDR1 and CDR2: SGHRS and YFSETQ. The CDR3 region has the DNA TGCGCCAGCAGCACAGGACAGGGGGCTGACTATGGCTACACCTTC. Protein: CASSTGQGADYGYTF.

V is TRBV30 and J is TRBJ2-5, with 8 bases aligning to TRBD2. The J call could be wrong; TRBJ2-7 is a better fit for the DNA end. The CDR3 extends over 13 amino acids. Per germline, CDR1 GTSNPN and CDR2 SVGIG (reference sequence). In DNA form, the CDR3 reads TGTGCCTGGAGTCCACTAGCGGCGTACGAGCAGTACTTC. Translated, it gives CAWSPLAAYEQYF.

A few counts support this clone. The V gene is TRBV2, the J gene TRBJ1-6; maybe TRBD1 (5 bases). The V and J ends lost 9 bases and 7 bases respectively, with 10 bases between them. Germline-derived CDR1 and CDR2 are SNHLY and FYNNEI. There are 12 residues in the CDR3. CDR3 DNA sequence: TGTGCCAGTAGCCAGGGAAATTCACCCCTCCACTTT. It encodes CASSQGNSPLHF.

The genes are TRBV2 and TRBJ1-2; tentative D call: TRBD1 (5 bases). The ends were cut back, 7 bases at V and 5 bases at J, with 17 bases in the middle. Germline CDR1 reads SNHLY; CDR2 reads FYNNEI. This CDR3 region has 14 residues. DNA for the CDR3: TGTGCCAGCACATCAAAAAAGGGGCTTTATGGCTACACCTTC. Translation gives CASTSKKGLYGYTF.

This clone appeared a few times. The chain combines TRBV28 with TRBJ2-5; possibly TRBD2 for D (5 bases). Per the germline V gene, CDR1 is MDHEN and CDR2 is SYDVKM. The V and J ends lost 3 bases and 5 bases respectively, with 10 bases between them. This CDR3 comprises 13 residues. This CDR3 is CASSFRGAETQYF. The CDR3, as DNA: TGTGCCAGCAGTTTTCGGGGTGCGGAGACCCAGTACTTC. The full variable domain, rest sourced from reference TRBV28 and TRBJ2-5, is DVKVTQSSRYLVKRTGEKVFLECVQDMDHENMFWYRQDPGLGLRLIYFSYDVKMKEKGDIPEGYSVSREKKERFSLILESASTNQTSMYLCASSFRGAETQYFGPGTRLLVL.

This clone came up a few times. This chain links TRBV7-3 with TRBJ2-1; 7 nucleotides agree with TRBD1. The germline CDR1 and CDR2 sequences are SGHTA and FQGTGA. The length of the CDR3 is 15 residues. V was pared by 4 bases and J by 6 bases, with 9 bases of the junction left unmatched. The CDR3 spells CASSSDRVSVNEQFF. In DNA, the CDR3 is TGTGCCAGCAGCTCCGACAGGGTGTCTGTCAATGAGCAGTTCTTC. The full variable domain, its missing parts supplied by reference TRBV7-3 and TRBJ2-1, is GAGVSQTPSNKVTEKGKYVELRCDPISGHTALYWYRQSLGQGPEFLIYFQGTGAADDSGLPNDRFFAVRPEGSVSTLKIQRTERGDSAVYLCASSSDRVSVNEQFFGPGTRLTVL.

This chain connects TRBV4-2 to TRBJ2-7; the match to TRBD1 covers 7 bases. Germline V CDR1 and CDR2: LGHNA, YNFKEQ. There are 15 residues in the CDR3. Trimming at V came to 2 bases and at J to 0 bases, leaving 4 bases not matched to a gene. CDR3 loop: CASSQFRDSSYEQYF. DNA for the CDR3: TGTGCCAGCAGCCAATTCCGGGACAGCTCCTACGAGCAGTACTTC.